Listed here are 24 T cell receptor beta chains from one sample, sequenced in a study of tumor and adjacent non-tumor tissue in lung cancer. The template was RNA from unsorted bulk tissue. The library came from three nested PCR rounds adapted from ARM-PCR protocols. TCRdb re-called the multiplex PCR reads with MiXCR, one entry per CDR3 protein. The sample holds some 200,000 distinct CDR3 sequences; 60% to 85% are singletons and the top ten take roughly 24%. The sequenced sample consisted of lung tumor tissue. The receptors were gathered from a man aged 55 to 70 with non-small cell lung cancer.

This chain links TRBV2 with TRBJ1-6; TRBD1 is a possible D gene (5 bases). Trimming pared 6 bases from V and 0 bases from J, leaving 12 bases between. Germline CDR1 and CDR2: SNHLY and FYNNEI. The CDR3 spans 16 residues. CDR3: CASRGGTLSYNSPLHF. In DNA form, the CDR3 reads TGTGCCAGCAGGGGAGGGACGCTCTCCTATAATTCACCCCTCCACTTT.

Comment on this clonotype: One junction end disagrees with the germline gene, perhaps due to a read error. The genes are TRBV6-5 and TRBJ2-7, with 8 bases matching TRBD2. The germline CDR1 and CDR2 sequences are MNHEY and SVGAGI. The CDR3 totals 15 residues. The CDR3 here is CGSSSLAGGSYEQYF. CDR3 DNA: TGTGGCAGCAGTTCCCTCGCGGGGGGCTCCTACGAGCAGTACTTC.

This clonotype occurred a few times. A single base separates this from a much larger clone, so it may be a read error. V gene TRBV11-3 combines with J gene TRBJ2-1; D is perhaps TRBD2 (5 bases). The CDR3 runs to 15 residues. Per the germline V gene, CDR1 is SGHNT and CDR2 is YENEEA. This CDR3 is CAGSPGNGVSDEQFF. The CDR3 DNA reads TGTGCCGGCAGCCCGGGTAATGGGGTTAGCGATGAGCAGTTCTTC.

To note about this clonotype: No conserved phenylalanine or tryptophan is present at the end of the CDR3, so a read error is the likely explanation. The CDR3 region is CASSHDRGGEQYI. CDR3 DNA sequence: TGTGCCAGCAGCCACGACCGGGGCGGGGAACAGTACATC. The V call is TRBV5-6, the J call TRBJ2-7; tentative D call: TRBD2 (6 bases). The germline V gene encodes CDR1 SGHDT and CDR2 YYEEEE. Between the trimmed V and J ends, which lost 4 bases and 10 bases, there was a span of 18 bases. The CDR3 extends over 13 amino acids.

With regard to this clonotype: A much bigger clone sits one base away, suggesting this may be a read error. The chain links TRBV29-1 to TRBJ2-3; 7 nucleotides line up with TRBD2. J lost 4 bases, V lost 4 bases, and 5 bases had no gene match. Germline CDR1 and CDR2: SQVTM and ANQGSEA. The CDR3 is made up of 13 amino acids. The CDR3 sequence: CSVGPGGADTQYF. For the CDR3, the DNA is TGCAGCGTTGGTCCGGGGGGAGCAGATACGCAGTATTTT.

Regarding this clonotype: It may be a read error: a sequence one base away is much more abundant. The V gene is TRBV7-9, the J gene TRBJ2-3; D unclear. Matching the DNA end better, TRBJ1-5 makes the J call doubtful. Germline V gives CDR1 SEHNR, CDR2 FQNEAQ (reference sequence). There are 14 residues in the CDR3. CDR3: CASDLAGGTDTQHF. For the CDR3, the DNA is TGTGCCAGCGACCTAGCGGGAGGCACAGATACGCAGCATTTT.

The chain joins TRBV24-1 to TRBJ2-2; D ambiguous. Between the trimmed V and J ends, which lost 6 bases and 1 base, there was a span of 5 bases. CDR3 size: 13 residues. Germline CDR1 is KGHDR and CDR2 is SFDVKD. The CDR3 coding sequence is TGTGCCACCAGTTCAGGGAACACCGGGGAGCTGTTTTTT. As protein: CATSSGNTGELFF.

In the case of this clonotype: This may be a read error, as it is one base from a much larger clone. V and J are TRBV20-1 and TRBJ2-6; no definite D call. The V end was cut by 7 bases, the J end by 2 bases, with 9 bases between. This CDR3 is built from 13 residues. Germline V gene data show CDR1 as DFQATT and CDR2 as SNEGSKA (reference sequence). CDR3 in DNA: TGCAGTGTCCGGAGTCCTGGGGCCAACGTCCTGACTTTC. The encoded protein is CSVRSPGANVLTF.

Note on this clonotype: One end of the junction varies from germline; a read error may be responsible. The chain links TRBV6-6 to TRBJ2-7; either TRBD1 or TRBD2 may fit D (5 bases each). The germline CDR1 and CDR2 sequences are MNHNY and SVGAGI (reference sequence). There are 14 residues in the CDR3. The CDR3 reads CASSSSRAIHEQYF. In DNA, the CDR3 is TGTGCCAGCAGTTCTAGCAGGGCGATACACGAGCAGTACTTT.

J is TRBJ2-1 and V is TRBV5-4; maybe TRBD2 (6 bases). The CDR3 sequence is 14 residues long. V was pared by 6 bases and J by 6 bases, with 16 bases between. Germline assignment: CDR1 SGHNT and CDR2 YYREEE (reference sequence). CDR3 region: CASTITNGSNEQFF. The CDR3 nucleotides are TGTGCCAGCACAATAACTAACGGGAGCAATGAGCAGTTCTTC. Variable domain in full (rest from reference TRBV5-4 and TRBJ2-1): ETGVTQSPTHLIKTRGQQVTLRCSSQSGHNTVSWYQQALGQGPQFIFQYYREEENGRGNFPPRFSGLQFPNYSSELNVNALELDDSALYLCASTITNGSNEQFFGPGTRLTVL.

About this clonotype itself: A junction boundary mismatches the germline segment, possibly from a read error. The rearrangement uses TRBV4-2 and TRBJ2-7; D is unresolved. The CDR3 has 12 residues. Germline CDR1 is LGHNA and CDR2 is YNFKEQ. The CDR3 region is CASSQGIYERYF. In DNA, the CDR3 is TGTGCCAGCAGCCAAGGTATTTACGAGCGGTACTTC.

In regard to this clonotype: A much larger clone lies a single base off, so this may be a read error. The rearrangement uses TRBV4-1 and TRBJ1-3; tentative D call: TRBD1 (5 bases). CDR1 and CDR2 (germline): MGHRA, YSYEKL. The CDR3 consists of 14 residues. DNA of the CDR3: TGCGCCAGCAGCCCCGACCCCGGGGGAAACACCTTATATTTT. Amino acid sequence: CASSPDPGGNTLYF.

This clonotype was recorded once. Germline is not matched at one junction end, which may reflect a read error. The chain has TRBV11-2 and TRBJ2-3, with 9 bases identical to TRBD2. Germline assignment: CDR1 SGHAT and CDR2 FQNNGV. This CDR3 region has 13 residues. The CDR3: CTSRYTSGDTQYF. In DNA, the CDR3 is TGTACCAGTAGGTACACTAGCGGGGATACGCAGTATTTT.

The rearrangement links TRBV11-3 to TRBJ2-1; TRBD2 might be the D (7 bases). V shed 10 bases and J shed 7 bases, with 20 bases lying between them. The V gene's germline CDR1 is SGHNT and CDR2 YENEEA. The CDR3 sequence is 14 residues long. The CDR3 sequence is CANNLGGDLNEQFF. CDR3 bases: TGTGCCAACAACTTAGGGGGGGACTTAAATGAGCAGTTCTTC.

About this clonotype: The germline gene is not matched at one end of the junction; a read error may be the cause. The chain carries TRBV11-2 and TRBJ1-1; no clear D gene. Germline CDR1 is SGHAT and CDR2 is FQNNGV. CDR3 length equals 14 residues. CDR3 sequence: CASSFAAGLNEAFF. CDR3 coding DNA: TGTGCCAGTAGCTTTGCGGCAGGACTTAACGAAGCTTTCTTT.

The chain uses TRBV20-1 and TRBJ2-3; TRBD2 might be the D (5 bases). Per the germline V gene, CDR1 is DFQATT and CDR2 is SNEGSKA (reference sequence). The CDR3 covers 13 residues. This CDR3 is CNVRGLPGDTQYF. As DNA, the CDR3 is TGCAATGTTAGAGGGTTACCGGGGGATACGCAGTATTTT.

Comments on this clonotype: Given a much more abundant clone one base away, this may be a read error. The V gene is TRBV4-3, the J gene TRBJ2-7, with unresolved D. Between the trimmed V and J ends, which lost 0 bases and 6 bases, there was a span of 12 bases. CDR1 is LGHNA and CDR2 is YSLEER in the germline V gene. The CDR3 has 14 amino acids. The CDR3 sequence: CASSQDVVPGEQYF. As DNA, the CDR3 is TGCGCCAGCAGCCAAGATGTAGTCCCCGGCGAGCAGTACTTC.

A note on this clonotype: An end of the junction differs from the germline gene, which may be a read error. The chain couples TRBV12-3 or TRBV12-4 to TRBJ2-2, with D perhaps TRBD1 or TRBD2 (5 bases each). The CDR3 sequence is 12 residues long. CDR3 DNA sequence: TGTGCCAGCAGTCCCAACACCGGGGACCTGTTTTTT. Residues: CASSPNTGDLFF.

This clonotype was seen a few times. This may be a read error, as it is one base from a much larger clone. The chain's CDR3 is CASSLGGLVVAGQLF. For the CDR3, the DNA is TGTGCCAGCAGCTTAGGAGGACTAGTGGTAGCTGGGCAGCTCTTC. J is TRBJ2-1 and V is TRBV13; 7 bases are shared with TRBD2. Germline V gene data show CDR1 as PRHDT and CDR2 as FYEKMQ (reference sequence). This CDR3 region has 15 residues.

In regard to this clonotype: At one end the junction does not follow the germline gene, possibly because of a read error. This chain links TRBV6-6 with TRBJ2-7; 8 nucleotides agree with TRBD2. The length of the CDR3 is 14 residues. Looked up from germline, CDR1 is MNHNY and CDR2 is SVGAGI (reference sequence). This CDR3 reads CSSGISGGSYEQYF. Here the CDR3 DNA reads TGTTCCAGCGGCATATCGGGAGGGTCCTACGAGCAGTACTTC.

This clonotype was observed a few times. The chain recombines TRBV29-1 with TRBJ1-4, with a possible D match to TRBD1 (5 bases). Looked up from germline, CDR1 is SQVTM and CDR2 is ANQGSEA. This CDR3 contains 13 residues. Trimming pared 7 bases from V and 0 bases from J, leaving 9 bases between. The CDR3 nucleotides read TGCAGCGCGGGACGAGCAACTAATGAAAAACTGTTTTTT. It encodes CSAGRATNEKLFF.

In the case of this clonotype: Mismatch with germline at one junction end may stem from a read error. V and J are TRBV5-6 and TRBJ1-1; D is ambiguous. CDR3 size: 11 residues. Germline V gives CDR1 SGHDT, CDR2 YYEEEE. CDR3 DNA sequence: TGTACCAGCAGCTGGTACACTGAAGCATTCTTT. Protein sequence: CTSSWYTEAFF. The complete variable domain, with remaining parts taken from reference TRBV5-6 and TRBJ1-1, reads DAGVTQSPTHLIKTRGQQVTLRCSPKSGHDTVSWYQQALGQGPQFIFQYYEEEERQRGNFPDRFSGHQFPNYSSELNVNALLLGDSALYLCTSSWYTEAFFGQGTRLTVV.

Remarks on this clonotype: One junction end does not reproduce the germline sequence, and a read error may be involved. V and J are TRBV11-2 and TRBJ2-5; possible D gene TRBD2, 7 bases. The length of the CDR3 is 17 residues. CDR1 and CDR2 from the germline V gene are SGHAT and FQNNGV. The CDR3 DNA sequence: TGTGCCAGCGGCTTAGATCTAGGACTAGGGGGGCAAGAGACCCAGTACTTC. It encodes CASGLDLGLGGQETQYF.

V and J are TRBV4-1 and TRBJ1-5, with D unclear. There are 16 residues in the CDR3. Per germline, CDR1 MGHRA and CDR2 YSYEKL. Deletions cut 0 bases from V and 4 bases from J, with 13 bases between. CDR3 protein: CASSQDRGAPNQPQHF. In nucleotides, the CDR3 is TGCGCCAGCAGCCAAGATCGAGGAGCCCCTAATCAGCCCCAGCATTTT.